This T cell receptor (beta chain) was captured in a study of blood T cells in healthy people across ages. V lost 2 bases to trimming and J lost 2 bases, with 9 bases between them. The length of the CDR3 is 14 residues. Per germline, CDR1 MNHEY and CDR2 SVGAGI. A second about 7 to 12 cycle PCR used barcoded and J-beta primers. MiXCR, run by TCRdb on the 5' RACE reads, gives a single entry per CDR3 protein. The sample shows 600,000 to 800,000 distinct CDR3 sequences, around 52% of them seen only once. The specimen was blood. This receptor was obtained from a woman of 80 years or more in good health. The chain combines TRBV6-5 with TRBJ2-5; D is possibly TRBD2 (6 bases). The CDR3 spells CASSYRDWQETQYF. The CDR3 DNA follows: TGTGCCAGCAGTTACAGGGACTGGCAAGAGACCCAGTACTTC.